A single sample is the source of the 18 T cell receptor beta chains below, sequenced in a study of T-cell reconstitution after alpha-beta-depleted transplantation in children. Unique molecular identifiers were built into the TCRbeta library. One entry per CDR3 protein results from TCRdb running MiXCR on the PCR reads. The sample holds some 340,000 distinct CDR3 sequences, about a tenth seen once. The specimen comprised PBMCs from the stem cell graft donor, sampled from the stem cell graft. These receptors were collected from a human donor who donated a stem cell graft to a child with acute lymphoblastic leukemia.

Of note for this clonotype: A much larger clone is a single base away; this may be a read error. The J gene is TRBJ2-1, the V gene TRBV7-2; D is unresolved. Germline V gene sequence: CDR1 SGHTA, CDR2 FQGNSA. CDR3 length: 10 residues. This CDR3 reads CPSSLLEQFF. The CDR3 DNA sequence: TGTCCCAGCAGCTTATTGGAGCAGTTCTTC.

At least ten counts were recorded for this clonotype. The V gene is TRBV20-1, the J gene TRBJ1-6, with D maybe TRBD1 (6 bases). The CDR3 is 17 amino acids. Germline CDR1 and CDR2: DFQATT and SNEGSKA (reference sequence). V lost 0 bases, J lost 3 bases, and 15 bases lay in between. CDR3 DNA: TGCAGTGCTAGAGATCAATGGCAGGGGAACTATAATTCACCCCTCCACTTT. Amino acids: CSARDQWQGNYNSPLHF.

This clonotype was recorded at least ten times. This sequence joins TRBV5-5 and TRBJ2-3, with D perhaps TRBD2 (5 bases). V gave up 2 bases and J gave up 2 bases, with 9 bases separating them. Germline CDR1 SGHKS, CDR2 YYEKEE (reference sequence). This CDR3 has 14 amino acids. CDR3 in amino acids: CASSFWRATDTQYF. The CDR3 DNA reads TGTGCCAGCAGCTTTTGGCGGGCCACAGATACGCAGTATTTT.

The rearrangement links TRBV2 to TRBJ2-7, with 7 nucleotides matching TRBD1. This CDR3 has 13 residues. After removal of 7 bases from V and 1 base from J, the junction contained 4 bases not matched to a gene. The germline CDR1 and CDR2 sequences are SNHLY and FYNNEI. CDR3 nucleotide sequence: TGTGCCAGCATCAACAGGGGATCCTACGAGCAGTACTTC. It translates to CASINRGSYEQYF.

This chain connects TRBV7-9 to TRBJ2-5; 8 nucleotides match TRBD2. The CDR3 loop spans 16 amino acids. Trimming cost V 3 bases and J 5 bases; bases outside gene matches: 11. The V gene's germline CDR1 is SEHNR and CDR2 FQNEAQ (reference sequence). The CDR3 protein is CASSLSPGLGLETQYF. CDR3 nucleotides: TGTGCCAGCAGCTTGTCGCCGGGACTAGGCCTGGAGACCCAGTACTTC.

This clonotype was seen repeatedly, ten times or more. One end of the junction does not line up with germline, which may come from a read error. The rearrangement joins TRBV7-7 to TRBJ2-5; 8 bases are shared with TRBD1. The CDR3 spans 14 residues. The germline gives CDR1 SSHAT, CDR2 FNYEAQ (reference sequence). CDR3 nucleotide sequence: TGTGCTAGCAGCCCTCGACAGGGGAAGGAGACCCAGTACTTC. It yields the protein CASSPRQGKETQYF.

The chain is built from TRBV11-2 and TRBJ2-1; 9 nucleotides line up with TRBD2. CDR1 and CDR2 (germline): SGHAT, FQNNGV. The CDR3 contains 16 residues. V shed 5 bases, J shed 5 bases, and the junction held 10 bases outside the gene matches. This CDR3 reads CASSQLAGRTHNEQFF. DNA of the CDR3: TGTGCCAGCAGCCAGCTAGCGGGACGGACCCACAATGAGCAGTTCTTC.

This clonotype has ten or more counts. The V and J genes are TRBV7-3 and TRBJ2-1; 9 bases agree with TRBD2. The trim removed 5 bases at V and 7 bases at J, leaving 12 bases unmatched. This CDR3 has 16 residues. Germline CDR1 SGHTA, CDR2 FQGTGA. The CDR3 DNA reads TGTGCCAGCAGCCCAATTGGCGGGAGGGCCGGGAATGAGCAGTTCTTC. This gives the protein CASSPIGGRAGNEQFF.

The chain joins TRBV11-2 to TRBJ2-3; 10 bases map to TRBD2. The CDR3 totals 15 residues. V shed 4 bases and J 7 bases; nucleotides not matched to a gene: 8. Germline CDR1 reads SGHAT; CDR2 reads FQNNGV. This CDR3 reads CASSSTAGGPYTQYF. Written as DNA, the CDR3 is TGTGCCAGCAGCTCTACAGCGGGAGGGCCGTATACGCAGTATTTT.

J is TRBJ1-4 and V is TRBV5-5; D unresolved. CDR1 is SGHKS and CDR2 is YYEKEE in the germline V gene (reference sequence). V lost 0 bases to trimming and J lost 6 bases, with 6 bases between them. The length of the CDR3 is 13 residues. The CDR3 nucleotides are TGTGCCAGCAGCTTGGAGACTTATGAAAAACTGTTTTTT. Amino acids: CASSLETYEKLFF.

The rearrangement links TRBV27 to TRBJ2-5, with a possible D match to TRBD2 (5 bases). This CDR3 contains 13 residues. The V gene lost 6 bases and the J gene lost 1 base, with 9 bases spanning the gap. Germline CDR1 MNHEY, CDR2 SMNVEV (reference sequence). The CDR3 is CASRYGVQETQYF. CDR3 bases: TGTGCCAGCAGATACGGGGTCCAAGAGACCCAGTACTTC.

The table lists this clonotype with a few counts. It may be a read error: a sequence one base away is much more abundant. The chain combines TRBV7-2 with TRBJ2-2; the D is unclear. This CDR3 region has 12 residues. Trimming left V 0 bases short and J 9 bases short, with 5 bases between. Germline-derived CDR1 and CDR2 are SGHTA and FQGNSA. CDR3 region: CASSLAPWELFF. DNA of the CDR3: TGTGCCAGCAGCTTAGCCCCCTGGGAGCTGTTTTTT.

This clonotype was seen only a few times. The CDR3 spells CASSADRGTYNEQFF. CDR3 DNA: TGCGCCAGCAGCGCCGACAGGGGTACCTACAATGAGCAGTTCTTC. This chain links TRBV5-1 with TRBJ2-1; 8 nucleotides line up with TRBD1. The germline V gene has CDR1 SGHRS and CDR2 YFSETQ. CDR3 length: 15 residues. The V segment lost 4 bases and the J segment 2 bases; nucleotides outside the gene matches: 5.

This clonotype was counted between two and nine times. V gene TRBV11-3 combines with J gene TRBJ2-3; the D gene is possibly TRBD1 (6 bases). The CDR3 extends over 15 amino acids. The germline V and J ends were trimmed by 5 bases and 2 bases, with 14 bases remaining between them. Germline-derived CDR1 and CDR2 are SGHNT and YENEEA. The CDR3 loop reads CASSPGTPHTDTQYF. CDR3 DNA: TGTGCCAGCAGCCCCGGGACACCCCACACAGATACGCAGTATTTT.

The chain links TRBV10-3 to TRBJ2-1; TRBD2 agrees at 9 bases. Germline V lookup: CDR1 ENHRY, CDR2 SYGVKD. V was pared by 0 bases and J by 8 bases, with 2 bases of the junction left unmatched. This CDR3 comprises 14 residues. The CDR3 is CAISESSGSDEQFF. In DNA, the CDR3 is TGTGCCATCAGTGAGTCTAGCGGGAGCGATGAGCAGTTCTTC.

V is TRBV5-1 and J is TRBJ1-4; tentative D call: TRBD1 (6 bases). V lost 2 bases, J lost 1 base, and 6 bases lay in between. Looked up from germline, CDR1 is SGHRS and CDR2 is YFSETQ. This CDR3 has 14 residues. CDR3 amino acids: CASSLQGTNEKLFF. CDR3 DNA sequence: TGCGCCAGCAGCTTACAGGGAACTAATGAAAAACTGTTTTTT.

CDR3 bases: TGTGCCAGCAGTTACCCTGGACATCACAATGAGCAGTTCTTC. Translating gives CASSYPGHHNEQFF. The gene calls are TRBV6-5 and TRBJ2-1, with TRBD1 as a possible D gene (5 bases). This CDR3 has 14 amino acids. Trimming pared 2 bases from V and 5 bases from J, leaving 10 bases between. Germline V CDR1 and CDR2: MNHEY, SVGAGI.

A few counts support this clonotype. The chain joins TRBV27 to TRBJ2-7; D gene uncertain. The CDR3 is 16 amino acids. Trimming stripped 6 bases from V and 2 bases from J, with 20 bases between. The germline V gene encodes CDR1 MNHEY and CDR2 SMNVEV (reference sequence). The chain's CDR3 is CASSPAERSPPYEQYF. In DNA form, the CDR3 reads TGTGCCAGCAGCCCCGCGGAGAGGTCTCCCCCCTACGAGCAGTACTTC.